This T cell receptor beta chain originates from a study of shared clonotypes between healthy human individuals. Broader study findings: Compared with memory subsets, naive subsets generally had larger estimated richness.

The CDR3 is 13 residues long. Germline lookup yields CDR1 MGHRA and CDR2 YSYEKL. V was pared by 0 bases and J by 9 bases, with 9 bases between. Sequencing was performed with immunoSEQ multiplex PCR; in TCRdb, only in-frame clones are kept and a portion is missing. There are some 2,000,000 clones in the sample; 95% occur only once, and around 0.13% lies in the top ten. Healthy HIV-negative adults with no recent acute infections or vaccinations were recruited as donors. With regard to this clone: Its target is unknown.

This chain connects TRBV4-1 to TRBJ1-5, with D perhaps TRBD1 (5 bases). The source is a young man in good health. The specimen sequenced was naive CD4+ T cells sorted from blood. The subset here: CD45RA+ positively selected. The CDR3 DNA is TGCGCCAGCAGCCAAGAAGGGGTAAGGCCCCAGCATTTT. It specifies CASSQEGVRPQHF.